This T cell receptor (beta chain) was recovered during a study of chemoradiotherapy in HPV16-positive cancers. On the study more broadly: Candidate HPV-specific clones and shared TCR motifs came from a couple of HPV16-positive patients. Overall study findings and caveats: Only a couple of HPV16-positive patients supplied the functional HPV-specificity definition. Non-HPV-specific T cells did not expand in tumors during treatment, whereas candidate HPV-specific clones and E7-related motifs did.

TCRdb's copy holds only in-frame clones and misses some; the assay was immunoSEQ multiplex PCR. The sample lists 8,000 to 10,000 clones, 80% to 90% occurring once. The V segment lost 8 bases and the J segment 1 base; nucleotides outside the gene matches: 9. Germline lookup yields CDR1 MDHEN and CDR2 SYDVKM. The CDR3 has 15 residues. A word on this clone: What it recognizes is unknown.

The clonotype originates from a human donor with HPV-associated anogenital cancer. The chain joins TRBV28 to TRBJ2-5, with TRBD1 matching over 8 bases. Sequenced here: tumor tissue, sampled from a patient who underwent chemoradiotherapy. Here the CDR3 reads CASEPGQDSQETQYF. The CDR3 DNA reads as TGTGCCAGCGAGCCGGGACAGGACAGCCAAGAGACCCAGTACTTC.